Listed below are T cell receptor beta chains from one sample, sequenced in a study of blood T cell repertoires in COVID-19. Sequencing used immunoSEQ multiplex PCR; TCRdb keeps in-frame clones, though not all of them. The sample has 280,000 or so clones; 70% to 90% are singletons. Sequencing used PBMCs or T cells enriched from blood (not recorded which). The receptors originated from a woman in her 40s who had recovered from COVID-19. Both conserved end residues are part of each CDR3. The D gene is left open where the match is weak. The size field is filled for only some rows; it gives once, few, many or a size class.

d_call: TRBD1
v_call: TRBV5-8
clone_size: .
cdr3_length: 14
j_call: TRBJ1-2
cdr3_aa: CASSPDRVSWGYTF
cdr3_nt: TGTGCCAGCAGCCCGGACAGGGTCTCTTGGGGCTACACCTTC

d_call: .
v_call: TRBV10-1
clone_size: .
cdr3_length: 12
j_call: TRBJ2-2
cdr3_aa: CASSDRAGELFF
cdr3_nt: TGCGCCAGCAGTGACAGGGCCGGGGAGCTGTTTTTT

d_call: .
v_call: TRBV2
clone_size: many
cdr3_length: 14
j_call: TRBJ2-2
cdr3_aa: CASSGEVDTGELFF
cdr3_nt: TGTGCCAGCTCGGGAGAGGTGGACACCGGGGAGCTGTTTTTT

d_call: TRBD1
v_call: TRBV4-2
clone_size: .
cdr3_length: 15
j_call: TRBJ1-1
cdr3_aa: CASSQDWAGGTEAFF
cdr3_nt: TGTGCCAGCAGCCAAGATTGGGCAGGGGGGACTGAAGCTTTCTTT

d_call: TRBD2
v_call: TRBV19
clone_size: .
cdr3_length: 15
j_call: TRBJ2-2
cdr3_aa: CATRQREGDTGELFF
cdr3_nt: TGTGCCACCCGGCAGCGGGAAGGTGACACCGGGGAGCTGTTTTTT

d_call: .
v_call: TRBV4-1
clone_size: .
cdr3_length: 17
j_call: TRBJ1-3
cdr3_aa: CASSQDVGAKVKNTIYF
cdr3_nt: TGCGCCAGCAGCCAAGATGTGGGGGCGAAGGTAAAAAACACCATATATTTT

d_call: .
v_call: TRBV19
clone_size: .
cdr3_length: 13
j_call: TRBJ1-2
cdr3_aa: CASTTDKFDGYTF
cdr3_nt: TGTGCCAGTACCACTGACAAATTCGATGGCTACACCTTC

d_call: TRBD2
v_call: TRBV7-2
clone_size: .
cdr3_length: 14
j_call: TRBJ2-7
cdr3_aa: CASSWGGGPNEQYF
cdr3_nt: TGTGCCAGCAGCTGGGGGGGTGGGCCGAACGAGCAGTACTTC

d_call: .
v_call: TRBV29-1
clone_size: .
cdr3_length: 12
j_call: TRBJ2-7
cdr3_aa: CSVVVVTYEQYF
cdr3_nt: TGCAGCGTCGTCGTTGTAACCTACGAGCAGTACTTC

d_call: .
v_call: TRBV18
clone_size: .
cdr3_length: 15
j_call: TRBJ1-2
cdr3_aa: CASRPGSSPSDGYTF
cdr3_nt: TGTGCCAGCAGACCGGGGTCCTCCCCTTCGGATGGCTACACCTTC

d_call: TRBD2
v_call: TRBV18
clone_size: .
cdr3_length: 15
j_call: TRBJ2-7
cdr3_aa: CASSPRREGPGEQYF
cdr3_nt: TGTGCCAGCTCACCAAGGCGGGAGGGCCCGGGCGAGCAGTACTTC

d_call: TRBD2
v_call: TRBV11-2
clone_size: .
cdr3_length: 15
j_call: TRBJ2-3
cdr3_aa: CASGVALADTDTQYF
cdr3_nt: TGTGCCAGCGGAGTTGCGCTAGCGGACACAGATACGCAGTATTTT

d_call: TRBD2
v_call: TRBV19
clone_size: .
cdr3_length: 14
j_call: TRBJ2-7
cdr3_aa: CASSGTSGSYEQYF
cdr3_nt: TGTGCCAGTAGCGGGACTAGCGGGAGTTACGAGCAGTACTTC

d_call: .
v_call: TRBV5-1
clone_size: .
cdr3_length: 16
j_call: TRBJ2-5
cdr3_aa: CASSPGGRSVQETQYF
cdr3_nt: TGCGCCAGCAGCCCGGGGGGCAGAAGTGTACAAGAGACCCAGTACTTC

d_call: TRBD2
v_call: TRBV5-1
clone_size: .
cdr3_length: 20
j_call: TRBJ2-7
cdr3_aa: CASSLPSGTSGEGWAYEQYF
cdr3_nt: TGCGCCAGCAGCCTACCTTCCGGGACTAGCGGGGAGGGGTGGGCCTACGAGCAGTACTTC

d_call: TRBD2
v_call: TRBV27
clone_size: .
cdr3_length: 16
j_call: TRBJ2-3
cdr3_aa: CASSLRSSGSADTQYF
cdr3_nt: TGTGCCAGCAGTTTACGGAGTAGCGGGAGCGCAGATACGCAGTATTTT

d_call: .
v_call: TRBV2
clone_size: .
cdr3_length: 15
j_call: TRBJ1-2
cdr3_aa: CASSEQGLGSYGYTF
cdr3_nt: TGTGCCAGCAGTGAACAGGGTCTGGGCAGCTATGGCTACACCTTC

d_call: .
v_call: TRBV7-6
clone_size: .
cdr3_length: 13
j_call: TRBJ1-1
cdr3_aa: CASSLAMNTEAFF
cdr3_nt: TGTGCCAGCAGCTTAGCCATGAACACTGAAGCTTTCTTT

d_call: .
v_call: TRBV27
clone_size: .
cdr3_length: 15
j_call: TRBJ1-2
cdr3_aa: CASSLFSAGVYGYTF
cdr3_nt: TGTGCCAGCAGTTTATTTTCCGCAGGGGTCTATGGCTACACCTTC

d_call: TRBD1
v_call: TRBV6-6
clone_size: few
cdr3_length: 16
j_call: TRBJ2-2
cdr3_aa: CASSQTGGENTGELFF
cdr3_nt: TGTGCCAGCAGTCAGACAGGGGGCGAGAACACCGGGGAGCTGTTTTTT

d_call: .
v_call: TRBV27
clone_size: .
cdr3_length: 15
j_call: TRBJ1-4
cdr3_aa: CASSLSMPGNEKLFF
cdr3_nt: TGTGCCAGCAGTTTATCGATGCCAGGGAATGAAAAACTGTTTTTT

d_call: .
v_call: TRBV19
clone_size: .
cdr3_length: 15
j_call: TRBJ1-3
cdr3_aa: CASTSGQTVGNTIYF
cdr3_nt: .

d_call: .
v_call: TRBV20-1
clone_size: .
cdr3_length: 15
j_call: TRBJ2-1
cdr3_aa: CSASGGVEVDREQFF
cdr3_nt: TGCAGTGCTAGTGGCGGGGTCGAAGTGGATCGTGAGCAGTTCTTC

d_call: TRBD1
v_call: TRBV7-9
clone_size: once
cdr3_length: 15
j_call: TRBJ1-5
cdr3_aa: CATMTSGQRHEPQHF
cdr3_nt: TGTGCCACAATGACCTCGGGACAGAGACATGAGCCCCAGCATTTT

d_call: TRBD1
v_call: TRBV6-1
clone_size: .
cdr3_length: 20
j_call: TRBJ2-1
cdr3_aa: CASSEWAGQGARLGTNEQFF
cdr3_nt: TGTGCCAGCAGTGAATGGGCGGGACAGGGGGCGCGATTGGGCACGAATGAGCAGTTCTTC

d_call: TRBD1
v_call: TRBV7-2
clone_size: .
cdr3_length: 15
j_call: TRBJ2-1
cdr3_aa: CASSSWTGEVDEQFF
cdr3_nt: TGTGCCAGCAGCTCCTGGACAGGGGAAGTGGATGAGCAGTTCTTC

d_call: .
v_call: TRBV5-1
clone_size: once
cdr3_length: 15
j_call: TRBJ1-4
cdr3_aa: CASSSREATNEKLFF
cdr3_nt: TGCGCCAGCAGCTCCCGGGAAGCAACTAATGAAAAACTGTTTTTT

d_call: TRBD2
v_call: TRBV7-2
clone_size: .
cdr3_length: 14
j_call: TRBJ2-3
cdr3_aa: CASSVSLAADTQYF
cdr3_nt: TGTGCCAGCAGCGTATCGCTAGCGGCAGATACGCAGTATTTT

d_call: TRBD1
v_call: TRBV19
clone_size: .
cdr3_length: 15
j_call: TRBJ1-5
cdr3_aa: CASKTGGRSNQPQHF
cdr3_nt: TGTGCCAGTAAAACAGGGGGAAGGAGCAATCAGCCCCAGCATTTT

d_call: .
v_call: TRBV9
clone_size: .
cdr3_length: 15
j_call: TRBJ2-1
cdr3_aa: CASTAEGEGRDEQFF
cdr3_nt: TGTGCCAGCACCGCGGAGGGGGAGGGCCGTGATGAGCAGTTCTTC

d_call: TRBD2
v_call: TRBV29-1
clone_size: .
cdr3_length: 15
j_call: TRBJ2-7
cdr3_aa: CSVGRLASSQWEQYF
cdr3_nt: TGCAGCGTTGGTCGACTAGCATCTTCACAGTGGGAGCAGTACTTC

d_call: .
v_call: TRBV2
clone_size: .
cdr3_length: 18
j_call: TRBJ1-6
cdr3_aa: CASSEGGRWVDSLSPLHF
cdr3_nt: TGTGCCAGCAGTGAAGGAGGCCGGTGGGTTGACTCATTGTCTCCCCTCCACTTT

d_call: TRBD1
v_call: TRBV7-9
clone_size: .
cdr3_length: 16
j_call: TRBJ1-1
cdr3_aa: CATRTGPGQGGTEAFF
cdr3_nt: TGTGCCACCCGGACAGGGCCAGGTCAGGGGGGCACTGAAGCTTTCTTT

d_call: .
v_call: TRBV11-3
clone_size: .
cdr3_length: 15
j_call: TRBJ1-5
cdr3_aa: CASSLPQGSNQPQHF
cdr3_nt: TGTGCCAGCAGCTTACCACAGGGAAGCAATCAGCCCCAGCATTTT

d_call: TRBD2
v_call: TRBV5-4
clone_size: few
cdr3_length: 16
j_call: TRBJ2-3
cdr3_aa: CASSPRLADGADTQYF
cdr3_nt: TGTGCCAGCAGCCCCAGACTAGCGGACGGGGCAGATACGCAGTATTTT